The 32 T cell receptor beta chains in this list originate from one sample, sequenced in a study of control samples from healthy donors and cancer patients. Produced via immunoSEQ multiplex PCR; TCRdb's table is partial and in-frame only. Seen here are tens of thousands of clones, about 88% observed once, and the top ten hold 40%. The sample consisted of PBMCs. The receptor source for this set is a man aged 45 to 65 with head and neck cancer.

About this clone: This sample also contains other DNA sequences that code for the same CDR3. This chain uses TRBV7-3 with TRBJ2-1; TRBD2 matches 7 bases. The V segment lost 4 bases and the J segment 3 bases; nucleotides outside the gene matches: 6. The CDR3 is 15 residues long. Germline assignment: CDR1 SGHTA and CDR2 FQGTGA. The CDR3 DNA follows: TGTGCCAGCAGCTCGGGGCTAGCGGACTACAATGAGCAGTTCTTC. This sequence encodes CASSSGLADYNEQFF.

The chain is built from TRBV6-4 and TRBJ2-6; 11 bases match TRBD1. Germline lookup yields CDR1 MRHNA and CDR2 SNTAGT. This CDR3 has 16 residues. J lost 2 bases, V lost 4 bases, and 1 base had no gene match. The CDR3 region is CASSAGQGAGANVLTF. In DNA, the CDR3 is TGTGCCAGCAGTGCGGGACAGGGGGCTGGGGCCAACGTCCTGACTTTC.

V and J are TRBV28 and TRBJ2-7; 9 bases map to TRBD1. Unmatched junction bases numbered 3, after V lost 6 bases and J lost 3 bases. Germline assignment: CDR1 MDHEN and CDR2 SYDVKM. The length of the CDR3 is 13 residues. The CDR3 sequence: CASRSGQGYEQYF. CDR3 nucleotide sequence: TGTGCCAGCAGGTCGGGACAGGGCTACGAGCAGTACTTC.

This chain connects TRBV6-2 or TRBV6-3 to TRBJ2-1, with 7 bases fitting TRBD2. The germline gives CDR1 MNHEY, CDR2 SVGEGT. The CDR3 covers 12 residues. Germline trimming cut 5 bases from V and 7 bases from J; bases unmatched to any gene: 2. Here the CDR3 reads CASSSGVNEQFF. CDR3 coding DNA: TGTGCCAGCAGTAGCGGGGTTAATGAGCAGTTCTTC.

The chain is built from TRBV3-1 (or the pseudogene TRBV3-2) and TRBJ2-1, with D possibly being TRBD2 (5 bases). Germline CDR1 and CDR2: LGHDT and YNNKEL (reference sequence). CDR3 size: 14 residues. The germline V and J ends were trimmed by 3 bases and 1 base, with 7 bases remaining between them. In DNA form, the CDR3 reads TGTGCCAGCAGCCATTCGGGATCCTACAATGAGCAGTTCTTC. Its protein product is CASSHSGSYNEQFF.

The V and J genes are TRBV4-2 and TRBJ2-1; TRBD2 is a possible D gene (6 bases). Germline V gene data show CDR1 as LGHNA and CDR2 as YNFKEQ. The V end was cut by 0 bases, the J end by 1 base, with 10 bases between. The length of the CDR3 is 16 residues. The CDR3, as DNA: TGTGCCAGCAGCCAAGAGGCGGGAAGATCCTACAATGAGCAGTTCTTC. Translating gives CASSQEAGRSYNEQFF.

The chain has TRBV5-6 and TRBJ2-5; the D gene is possibly TRBD2 (5 bases). CDR1 is SGHDT, CDR2 YYEEEE, per germline. V gave up 5 bases and J gave up 6 bases, with 11 bases separating them. The CDR3 loop spans 12 amino acids. The CDR3 here is CASSPGKKTQYF. The DNA for the CDR3 is TGTGCCAGCAGTCCGGGGAAGAAGACCCAGTACTTC. Combining the CDR3 with reference TRBV5-6 and TRBJ2-5 gives the whole variable domain DAGVTQSPTHLIKTRGQQVTLRCSPKSGHDTVSWYQQALGQGPQFIFQYYEEEERQRGNFPDRFSGHQFPNYSSELNVNALLLGDSALYLCASSPGKKTQYFGPGTRLLVL.

The chain couples TRBV6-5 to TRBJ2-7; 7 positions match TRBD2. Germline loops: CDR1 MNHEY, CDR2 SVGAGI. V shed 2 bases, J shed 0 bases, and the junction held 7 bases outside the gene matches. CDR3 length: 16 amino acids. The CDR3 nucleotides read TGTGCCAGCAGTTACGCGCGGAGGGAGGGCTCCTACGAGCAGTACTTC. Translated, it gives CASSYARREGSYEQYF.

This rearrangement joins TRBV10-3 to TRBJ1-5; D unresolved. V gave up 4 bases and J gave up 7 bases, with 14 bases separating them. Germline CDR1 and CDR2: ENHRY and SYGVKD. The CDR3 totals 14 residues. The CDR3 bases are TGTGCCATCAGTGTTTGGCTCAGTCAGCAGCCCCAGCATTTT. It encodes CAISVWLSQQPQHF.

The rearrangement uses TRBV7-2 and TRBJ2-3, with 9 positions matching TRBD2. Trimming took 1 base from V and 1 from J; bases not matched to a gene: 0. CDR1 is SGHTA and CDR2 is FQGNSA in the germline V gene. The CDR3 sequence is 15 residues long. CDR3 loop: CASSLVAGGTDTQYF. In nucleotides, the CDR3 is TGTGCCAGCAGCTTAGTAGCGGGAGGCACAGATACGCAGTATTTT. Together with reference TRBV7-2 and TRBJ2-3, the CDR3 gives the full variable domain: GAGVSQSPSNKVTEKGKDVELRCDPISGHTALYWYRQSLGQGLEFLIYFQGNSAPDKSGLPSDRFSAERTGGSVSTLTIQRTQQEDSAVYLCASSLVAGGTDTQYFGPGTRLTVL.

This chain uses TRBV19 with TRBJ2-4; TRBD1 matches at 9 bases. Germline V CDR1 and CDR2: LNHDA, SQIVND (reference sequence). This CDR3 contains 13 residues. The CDR3 sequence is CATGQGSKNIQYF. CDR3 in DNA: TGTGCGACGGGACAGGGTTCCAAAAACATTCAGTACTTC.

This clone was counted a single time. V and J are TRBV6-5 and TRBJ1-5; D gene unclear. The V and J ends lost 6 bases and 4 bases respectively, with 13 bases between them. CDR3 size: 14 residues. Germline CDR1 MNHEY, CDR2 SVGAGI. DNA for the CDR3: TGTGCCAGCAGGCGTCAGGCGGTTAATCAGCCCCAGCATTTT. This translates into CASRRQAVNQPQHF.

The chain recombines TRBV6-6 with TRBJ2-7, with D perhaps TRBD1 (6 bases). The germline V gene encodes CDR1 MNHNY and CDR2 SVGAGI (reference sequence). The V and J ends lost 5 bases and 4 bases respectively, with 15 bases between them. This CDR3 comprises 14 residues. The CDR3 DNA reads as TGTGCCAGCAGTCCAAACAGGGACCGGTACGAGCAGTACTTC. This encodes CASSPNRDRYEQYF.

This sequence joins TRBV3-1 (or the pseudogene TRBV3-2) and TRBJ1-2; 9 bases align to TRBD1. With 4 bases clipped from V and 4 bases from J, the junction kept 7 bases outside the gene matches. Germline assignment: CDR1 LGHDT and CDR2 YNNKEL (reference sequence). CDR3 size: 15 residues. The CDR3 DNA is TGTGCCAGCAGCCGACCGGGACAGGGTCTCTATGGCTACACCTTC. Translated, it gives CASSRPGQGLYGYTF.

The rearrangement uses TRBV27 and TRBJ1-6, with D possibly being TRBD1 (5 bases). V was clipped by 1 base and J by 11 bases, with 6 bases between them. This CDR3 spans 12 amino acids. The germline V gene has CDR1 MNHEY and CDR2 SMNVEV (reference sequence). The CDR3 sequence is CASSLWGAPLHF. CDR3 in DNA: TGTGCCAGCAGTTTATGGGGGGCACCCCTCCACTTT.

The chain carries TRBV5-1 and TRBJ2-6; D is undetermined. Germline V gene lookup returns CDR1 SGHRS and CDR2 YFSETQ. There are 15 residues in the CDR3. The V and J ends lost 0 bases and 0 bases respectively, with 4 bases between them. CDR3 nucleotides: TGCGCCAGCAGCTTGGCGCTCTCTGGGGCCAACGTCCTGACTTTC. Translating gives CASSLALSGANVLTF. The complete variable domain, with remaining parts taken from reference TRBV5-1 and TRBJ2-6, reads KAGVTQTPRYLIKTRGQQVTLSCSPISGHRSVSWYQQTPGQGLQFLFEYFSETQRNKGNFPGRFSGRQFSNSRSEMNVSTLELGDSALYLCASSLALSGANVLTFGAGSRLTVL.

The chain joins TRBV18 to TRBJ1-5, with D perhaps TRBD1 (6 bases). V dropped 3 bases and J dropped 6 bases, with 18 bases sitting between them. Germline loops: CDR1 KGHSH, CDR2 LQKENI. CDR3 length equals 16 residues. The CDR3 region has the DNA TGTGCCAGCTCACCCCTCGGGACATTTGAACGTCAGCCCCAGCATTTT. Its protein is CASSPLGTFERQPQHF.

This rearrangement joins TRBV3-1 (or the pseudogene TRBV3-2) to TRBJ2-3; 13 bases agree with TRBD2. Per the germline V gene, CDR1 is LGHDT and CDR2 is YNNKEL (reference sequence). The CDR3 is made up of 15 amino acids. The V gene end was trimmed by 4 bases and the J gene end by 5 bases; junction bases not matched to a gene: 3. CDR3 in DNA: TGTGCCAGCAGCCCCCGGACTAGCGGGGGAGATACGCAGTATTTT. Its protein is CASSPRTSGGDTQYF.

The genes are TRBV6-6 and TRBJ2-2; either TRBD1 or TRBD2 may supply D (5 bases each). The CDR3 is 16 amino acids. Germline V gives CDR1 MNHNY, CDR2 SVGAGI (reference sequence). V lost 6 bases and J 0 bases, leaving 14 bases between the germline ends. The CDR3: CASSAARGTNTGELFF. The CDR3, as DNA: TGTGCCAGCAGCGCAGCGAGGGGAACGAACACCGGGGAGCTGTTTTTT.

The chain combines TRBV5-6 with TRBJ1-1; the D gene is possibly TRBD1 (5 bases). CDR3 length: 15 residues. CDR1 and CDR2 from the germline V gene are SGHDT and YYEEEE. Trimming removed 2 bases from V and 1 base from J, with 12 bases in between. The CDR3 region is CASSLYRRTNTEAFF. CDR3 bases: TGTGCCAGCAGCTTATACAGGAGGACGAACACTGAAGCTTTCTTT.

This clone was recorded once. The rearrangement joins TRBV7-2 to TRBJ1-2; no firm D call. CDR1 SGHTA and CDR2 FQGNSA come from the germline V gene. This CDR3 has 13 residues. V was pared by 3 bases and J by 7 bases, with 12 bases between. CDR3 DNA sequence: TGTGCCAGCAGCTTCGGCCGGGAGCGTGGCTACACCTTC. It translates to CASSFGRERGYTF.

The J gene is TRBJ2-1, the V gene TRBV5-1; D might be TRBD2 (6 bases). The CDR3 runs to 14 residues. Germline CDR1 and CDR2: SGHRS and YFSETQ. The V end was cut by 4 bases, the J end by 4 bases, with 12 bases between. CDR3 in amino acids: CASSRSSVYNEQFF. Written as DNA, the CDR3 is TGCGCCAGCAGCAGGTCTAGCGTATACAATGAGCAGTTCTTC.

The rearrangement links TRBV5-6 to TRBJ2-1; D gene uncertain. Per germline, CDR1 SGHDT and CDR2 YYEEEE. CDR3 size: 12 residues. V gave up 2 bases and J gave up 5 bases, with 5 bases separating them. The CDR3 spells CASSFLNNEQFF. For the CDR3, the DNA is TGTGCCAGCAGCTTCCTCAACAATGAGCAGTTCTTC.

The V call is TRBV15, the J call TRBJ2-5; no clear D. This CDR3 spans 12 amino acids. V lost 9 bases, J lost 1 base, and 9 bases lay in between. CDR1 is LNHNV and CDR2 is YYDKDF in the germline V gene (reference sequence). CDR3 loop: CATNRGQETQYF. The DNA for the CDR3 is TGTGCCACAAACCGAGGCCAAGAGACCCAGTACTTC.

This clone was counted between two and nine times. The rearrangement joins TRBV28 to TRBJ2-1; 11 bases match TRBD2. CDR3 length: 14 residues. Germline V gene data show CDR1 as MDHEN and CDR2 as SYDVKM. V dropped 6 bases and J dropped 6; count of bases not matched to a gene: 4. In DNA, the CDR3 is TGTGCCAGCAGCCTAGCGGGGGGAGTCAATGAGCAGTTCTTC. Protein: CASSLAGGVNEQFF. Drawing the rest from reference TRBV28 and TRBJ2-1, the complete variable domain is DVKVTQSSRYLVKRTGEKVFLECVQDMDHENMFWYRQDPGLGLRLIYFSYDVKMKEKGDIPEGYSVSREKKERFSLILESASTNQTSMYLCASSLAGGVNEQFFGPGTRLTVL.

CDR3 protein: CASSESRASGSTDTQYF. The DNA of the CDR3 is TGCGCCAGCAGTGAGTCGCGGGCTAGCGGGAGCACAGATACGCAGTATTTT. The V gene is TRBV10-1, the J gene TRBJ2-3; 8 bases are shared with TRBD2. The CDR3 has 17 amino acids. J gave up 0 bases and V 0 bases, and 5 bases lay outside the gene matches. Germline V gene data show CDR1 as WNHNN and CDR2 as SYGVQD (reference sequence).

V and J are TRBV28 and TRBJ1-6, with D maybe TRBD1 (5 bases). Germline CDR1 reads MDHEN; CDR2 reads SYDVKM. V shed 3 bases and J shed 10 bases, with 13 bases lying between them. The CDR3 covers 14 residues. The CDR3 DNA sequence: TGTGCCAGCAGTTTTAGAAGGGGCCGGTCACCCCTCCACTTT. As protein: CASSFRRGRSPLHF.

This sequence joins TRBV12-3 or TRBV12-4 and TRBJ1-5; D might be TRBD1 (5 bases). Trimming removed 6 bases from V and 9 bases from J, with 12 bases in between. The CDR3 runs 12 residues. CDR3 in DNA: TGTGCCAGCAGGGGGCGGGGGGGGCCCCAGCATTTT. It translates to CASRGRGGPQHF.

The sample holds a few counts of this clone. The rearrangement uses TRBV6-6 and TRBJ1-5, with a possible D match to TRBD1 (5 bases). CDR3 size: 14 residues. The V and J ends lost 6 bases and 3 bases respectively, with 12 bases between them. The germline gives CDR1 MNHNY, CDR2 SVGAGI (reference sequence). The CDR3 here is CASSPGTLNQPQHF. DNA of the CDR3: TGTGCCAGCAGCCCCGGGACCCTCAATCAGCCCCAGCATTTT.

The CDR3 region is CASSLGAGVSYEQYF. DNA for the CDR3: TGCGCCAGCAGCTTGGGGGCAGGGGTCTCCTACGAGCAGTACTTC. The rearrangement uses TRBV5-1 and TRBJ2-7; D perhaps matches TRBD1 (6 bases). The CDR3 has 15 amino acids. V shed 0 bases and J shed 0 bases, with 10 bases lying between them. Germline CDR1 and CDR2: SGHRS and YFSETQ.

This clone was counted a few times. V gene TRBV5-6 combines with J gene TRBJ1-5; D is ambiguous. The CDR3 consists of 15 residues. V shed 0 bases and J shed 0 bases, with 7 bases lying between them. Germline assignment: CDR1 SGHDT and CDR2 YYEEEE. CDR3 sequence reads: CASSLAQYSNQPQHF. The CDR3 nucleotides read TGTGCCAGCAGCTTGGCACAATATAGCAATCAGCCCCAGCATTTT.

This clone occurred once. V is TRBV5-6 and J is TRBJ2-7; 9 nucleotides match TRBD1. Trimming took 4 bases from V and 4 from J; bases not matched to a gene: 9. Germline CDR1 and CDR2: SGHDT and YYEEEE. The CDR3 totals 15 residues. CDR3 loop: CASSDTGGYRYEQYF. CDR3 nucleotides: TGTGCCAGCAGCGACACAGGGGGCTATCGATACGAGCAGTACTTC.